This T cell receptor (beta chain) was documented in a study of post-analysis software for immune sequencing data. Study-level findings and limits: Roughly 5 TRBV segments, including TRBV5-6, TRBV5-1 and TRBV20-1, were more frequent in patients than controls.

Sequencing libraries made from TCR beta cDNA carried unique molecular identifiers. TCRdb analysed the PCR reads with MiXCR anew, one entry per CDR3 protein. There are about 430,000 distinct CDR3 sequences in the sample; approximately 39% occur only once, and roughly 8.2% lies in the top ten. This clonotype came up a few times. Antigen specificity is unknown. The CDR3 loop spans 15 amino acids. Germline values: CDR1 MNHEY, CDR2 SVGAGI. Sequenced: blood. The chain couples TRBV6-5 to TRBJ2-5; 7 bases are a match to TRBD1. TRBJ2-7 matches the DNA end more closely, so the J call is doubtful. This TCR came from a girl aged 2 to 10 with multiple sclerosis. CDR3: CASSYLATGTYEQYF. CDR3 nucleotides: TGTGCCAGCAGTTACCTCGCGACAGGGACCTACGAGCAGTACTTC.